The 16 T cell receptor beta chains presented below share a single source sample, sequenced in a study of CD8 T cells in ankylosing spondylitis. TCRdb used MiXCR to reprocess the 5' RACE reads, holding one entry per CDR3 protein. Among about 39,000 distinct CDR3 sequences listed, less than 4% were seen once. The sequencing sample was made of blood, either unsorted or a sorted T cell fraction (not recorded which). Receptors were obtained from a male donor with ankylosing spondylitis or in good health (not recorded which).

The table lists this clonotype with many counts. This sequence joins TRBV9 and TRBJ1-1; unclear D gene. There are 14 residues in the CDR3. The V end lost 4 bases, the J end lost 2 bases, and 12 bases lay between the germline ends. Germline CDR1 SGDLS, CDR2 YYNGEE. CDR3 nucleotides: TGTGCCAGCAGCACGGGAGTCCCCAACACTGAAGCTTTCTTT. It codes for CASSTGVPNTEAFF.

By share, this clonotype counts as medium-sized (0.01 to 0.1%). The chain combines TRBV9 with TRBJ2-2; 7 bases align to TRBD1. The J segment lost 3 bases and the V segment lost 1 base, leaving 0 bases of the junction unmatched. This CDR3 has 14 amino acids. Germline assignment: CDR1 SGDLS and CDR2 YYNGEE. The CDR3 DNA is TGTGCCAGCAGCGTAACAGGGGACACCGGGGAGCTGTTTTTT. It specifies CASSVTGDTGELFF.

This clonotype has at least ten counts. The chain employs TRBV9 and TRBJ2-5; D unresolved. The CDR3 covers 13 residues. Germline values: CDR1 SGDLS, CDR2 YYNGEE. V was shortened by 3 bases and J by 5 bases, with 11 bases between the two germline ends. CDR3 in DNA: TGTGCCAGCAGCGGAGGTCGAAGTGAGACCCAGTACTTC. This encodes CASSGGRSETQYF.

At least ten counts were recorded for this clonotype. The chain combines TRBV9 with TRBJ2-1, with TRBD1 as a possible D gene (5 bases). CDR1 is SGDLS, CDR2 YYNGEE, per germline. Trimming pared 1 base from V and 7 bases from J, leaving 15 bases between. This CDR3 is built from 15 residues. This chain's CDR3 is CASSVMAGFRNEQFF. The CDR3 bases are TGTGCCAGCAGCGTAATGGCAGGGTTTCGGAATGAGCAGTTCTTC.

This clonotype came up many times. The chain couples TRBV9 to TRBJ1-6, with TRBD1 matching 11 bases. CDR1 and CDR2 from the germline V gene are SGDLS and YYNGEE. J was trimmed by 9 bases and V by 3 bases; bases with no gene match: 2. The CDR3 length is 14 residues. The CDR3 reads CASSAGTGGSPLHF. The CDR3 DNA is TGTGCCAGCAGCGCCGGGACAGGGGGTTCACCCCTCCACTTT.

This clonotype has at least ten counts. V and J are TRBV9 and TRBJ2-1; 7 bases align to TRBD1. The CDR3 is 16 residues long. Germline-derived CDR1 and CDR2 are SGDLS and YYNGEE. Trimming cost V 3 bases and J 0 bases; bases outside gene matches: 6. The CDR3 DNA is TGTGCCAGCAGCGACTCGGGACAGAGCTCCTACAATGAGCAGTTCTTC. Its protein is CASSDSGQSSYNEQFF. The entire variable domain, with the rest obtained from reference TRBV9 and TRBJ2-1, is as follows: DSGVTQTPKHLITATGQRVTLRCSPRSGDLSVYWYQQSLDQGLQFLIQYYNGEERAKGNILERFSAQQFPDLHSELNLSSLELGDSALYFCASSDSGQSSYNEQFFGPGTRLTVL.

Ten or more counts support this clonotype. The chain employs TRBV9 and TRBJ2-2; 12 nucleotides agree with TRBD2. J was trimmed by 0 bases and V by 3 bases; bases with no gene match: 9. This CDR3 comprises 19 residues. Germline V gives CDR1 SGDLS, CDR2 YYNGEE. The CDR3 loop is CASSAGLAGRPANTGELFF. In DNA, the CDR3 is TGTGCCAGCAGCGCCGGACTAGCGGGGAGACCCGCGAACACCGGGGAGCTGTTTTTT.

This chain connects TRBV9 to TRBJ1-5; perhaps TRBD1 as D (5 bases). Trimming pared 4 bases from V and 5 bases from J, leaving 10 bases between. The CDR3 covers 13 residues. Germline CDR1 is SGDLS and CDR2 is YYNGEE. CDR3 protein: CASSRGGYQPQHF. CDR3 nucleotides: TGTGCCAGCAGCCGTGGGGGGTATCAGCCCCAGCATTTT.

This clonotype was observed many times. V gene TRBV9 combines with J gene TRBJ2-2; 9 nucleotides agree with TRBD1. The J segment lost 6 bases and the V segment lost 3 bases, leaving 6 bases of the junction unmatched. Germline CDR1 is SGDLS and CDR2 is YYNGEE. This CDR3 contains 15 residues. This CDR3 reads CASSAQTGGAGELFF. CDR3 nucleotides: TGTGCCAGCAGCGCACAGACAGGGGGGGCCGGGGAGCTGTTTTTT.

This clonotype showed up many times. The V gene is TRBV9, the J gene TRBJ2-5; D remains unclear. This CDR3 region has 14 residues. With 0 bases removed from V and 5 bases from J, the gap between germline ends came to 11 bases. The V gene's germline CDR1 is SGDLS and CDR2 YYNGEE. The CDR3 bases are TGTGCCAGCAGCGTAGGCGTAGGGCTGGAGACCCAGTACTTC. It translates to CASSVGVGLETQYF.

This clonotype was recorded many times. This chain joins TRBV9 and TRBJ2-5, with a tentative D call TRBD1 (6 bases). Per the germline V gene, CDR1 is SGDLS and CDR2 is YYNGEE. This CDR3 has 13 amino acids. Trimming took off 5 bases at V and 4 bases at J, with 12 bases between the two ends. The CDR3 reads CASSRRGVETQYF. CDR3 DNA sequence: TGTGCCAGCAGTCGCAGGGGAGTAGAGACCCAGTACTTC.

This clonotype was detected many times. The chain employs TRBV9 and TRBJ2-2, with a possible D match to TRBD2 (5 bases). This CDR3 contains 18 residues. The V gene's germline CDR1 is SGDLS and CDR2 YYNGEE. Trimming took off 0 bases at V and 4 bases at J, with 19 bases between the two ends. CDR3 residues: CASSVEALGGPGTGELFF. The CDR3 DNA follows: TGTGCCAGCAGCGTAGAGGCCCTAGGAGGCCCGGGCACCGGGGAGCTGTTTTTT.

The table lists this clonotype with a few counts. V and J are TRBV9 and TRBJ1-2; the match to TRBD1 covers 7 bases. From germline, CDR1 is SGDLS and CDR2 YYNGEE. There are 14 residues in the CDR3. The V segment lost 3 bases and the J segment 8 bases; nucleotides outside the gene matches: 10. CDR3: CASSGNRGAEGYTF. In DNA form, the CDR3 reads TGTGCCAGCAGCGGGAACAGGGGAGCGGAGGGCTACACCTTC.

This clonotype was detected many times. This chain joins TRBV9 and TRBJ2-1; D could derive from TRBD1 or TRBD2 (7 bases each). Germline V gives CDR1 SGDLS, CDR2 YYNGEE. The CDR3 totals 15 residues. V dropped 1 base and J dropped 2 bases, with 10 bases sitting between them. DNA for the CDR3: TGTGCCAGCAGCGTACAGGGGGGGGCCTACAATGAGCAGTTCTTC. The encoded protein is CASSVQGGAYNEQFF.

This clonotype was seen many times. This CDR3 is CASSVGRGSGYGYTF. CDR3 sequence (DNA): TGTGCCAGCAGCGTAGGTCGGGGGTCGGGGTATGGCTACACCTTC. The rearrangement joins TRBV9 to TRBJ1-2; possibly TRBD1 for D (5 bases). This CDR3 has 15 amino acids. The V end was cut by 0 bases, the J end by 5 bases, with 14 bases between. Germline CDR1 reads SGDLS; CDR2 reads YYNGEE.

The gene calls are TRBV9 and TRBJ2-1, with D possibly matching TRBD1 (5 bases). Germline CDR1 is SGDLS and CDR2 is YYNGEE. The CDR3 loop spans 15 amino acids. V lost 0 bases, J lost 6 bases, and 13 bases lay in between. The CDR3 reads CASSVEWTPLNEQFF. The CDR3 DNA is TGTGCCAGCAGCGTAGAGTGGACACCTCTCAATGAGCAGTTCTTC. The variable domain in full, completed from reference TRBV9 and TRBJ2-1, reads DSGVTQTPKHLITATGQRVTLRCSPRSGDLSVYWYQQSLDQGLQFLIQYYNGEERAKGNILERFSAQQFPDLHSELNLSSLELGDSALYFCASSVEWTPLNEQFFGPGTRLTVL.